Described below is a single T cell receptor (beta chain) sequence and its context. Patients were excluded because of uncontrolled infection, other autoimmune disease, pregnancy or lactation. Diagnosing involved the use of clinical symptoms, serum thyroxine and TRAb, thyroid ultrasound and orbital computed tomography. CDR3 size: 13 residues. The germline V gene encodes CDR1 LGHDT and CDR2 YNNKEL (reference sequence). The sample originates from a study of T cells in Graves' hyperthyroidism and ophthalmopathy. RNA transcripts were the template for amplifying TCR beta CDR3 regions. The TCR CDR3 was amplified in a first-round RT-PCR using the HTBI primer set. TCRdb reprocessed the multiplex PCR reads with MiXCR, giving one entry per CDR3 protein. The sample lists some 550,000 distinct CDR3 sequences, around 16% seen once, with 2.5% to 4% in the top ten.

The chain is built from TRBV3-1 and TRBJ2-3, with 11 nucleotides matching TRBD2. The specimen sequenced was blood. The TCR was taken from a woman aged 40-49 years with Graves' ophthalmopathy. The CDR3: CATSGRSTDTQYF. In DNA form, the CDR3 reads TGTGCTACTAGCGGGAGATCAACAGATACGCAGTATTTT.